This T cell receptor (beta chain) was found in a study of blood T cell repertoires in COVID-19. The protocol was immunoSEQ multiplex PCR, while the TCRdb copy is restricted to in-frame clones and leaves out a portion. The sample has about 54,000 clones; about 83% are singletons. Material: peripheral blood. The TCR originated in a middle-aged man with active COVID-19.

This CDR3 reads CASSQETGGSYNEQFF. The CDR3 DNA reads TGCGCCAGCAGCCAAGAAACAGGGGGCTCCTACAATGAGCAGTTCTTC. The rearrangement links TRBV4-1 to TRBJ2-1; 8 bases are a match to TRBD1. The V and J ends lost 0 bases and 0 bases, in that order; junction bases with no gene match: 1. The CDR3 is 16 amino acids. Looked up from germline, CDR1 is MGHRA and CDR2 is YSYEKL.